One sample yielded the 18 T cell receptor beta chains listed below, sequenced in a study of OX40 agonist ivuxolimab in advanced cancers. Repertoires were generated with immunoSEQ multiplex PCR, while TCRdb's copy carries only in-frame clones and drops some. The data hold roughly 32,000 clones, with roughly 80% observed a single time. The source material was CD4+ or CD8+ T cells sorted from blood, sampled in a trial of the OX40 agonist ivuxolimab. The receptors originated from an adult with an advanced solid tumor such as melanoma, head and neck, liver or kidney cancer.

In DNA form, the CDR3 reads TGCAGCGGGGAACTAGCGGCGAGGGTCAGTAATGAGCAGTTCTTC. This encodes CSGELAARVSNEQFF. This chain joins TRBV29-1 and TRBJ2-1, with 8 bases fitting TRBD2. The CDR3 runs 15 residues. After removal of 7 bases from V and 7 bases from J, the junction contained 15 bases not matched to a gene. Germline assignment: CDR1 SQVTM and CDR2 ANQGSEA.

The V gene is TRBV5-4, the J gene TRBJ1-2; no clear D. CDR3 length equals 12 residues. Per the germline V gene, CDR1 is SGHNT and CDR2 is YYREEE (reference sequence). Deletions cut 3 bases from V and 6 bases from J, with 9 bases between. DNA for the CDR3: TGTGCCAGCAGCTCCCCGACGGATGGCTACACCTTC. Protein sequence: CASSSPTDGYTF.

The CDR3 DNA reads as TGTGCCAGCAGCCCCGGCTCGGAGACTGAAGCTTTCTTT. Encoded protein: CASSPGSETEAFF. V and J are TRBV28 and TRBJ1-1; no firm D call. Germline assignment: CDR1 MDHEN and CDR2 SYDVKM. V lost 6 bases, J lost 5 bases, and 13 bases lay in between. The CDR3 is 13 residues long.

The rearrangement uses TRBV4-1 and TRBJ1-2; 7 bases agree with TRBD1. V dropped 1 base and J dropped 3; count of bases not matched to a gene: 8. The CDR3 extends over 16 amino acids. CDR1 is MGHRA and CDR2 is YSYEKL in the germline V gene. In nucleotides, the CDR3 is TGCGCCAGCAGCCAAGGAGAGACAGGGTTGGACTATGGCTACACCTTC. Encoded protein: CASSQGETGLDYGYTF.

The chain recombines TRBV27 with TRBJ2-1, with 8 bases matching TRBD2. V dropped 5 bases and J dropped 4; count of bases not matched to a gene: 7. Germline V lookup: CDR1 MNHEY, CDR2 SMNVEV (reference sequence). This CDR3 spans 15 amino acids. DNA for the CDR3: TGTGCCAGCAGTCCGATCGGGAGGGCTTACAATGAGCAGTTCTTC. Encoded protein: CASSPIGRAYNEQFF.

This chain joins TRBV6-6 and TRBJ2-4; tentatively, D is TRBD1 (6 bases). From germline, CDR1 is MNHNY and CDR2 SVGAGI (reference sequence). Between the trimmed V and J ends, which lost 6 bases and 1 base, there was a span of 16 bases. CDR3 length: 16 residues. In DNA, the CDR3 is TGTGCCAGCAGCCCGGGACACCGGGACGCCAAAAACATTCAGTACTTC. This gives the protein CASSPGHRDAKNIQYF.

The chain carries TRBV4-1 and TRBJ2-7, with 10 bases aligning to TRBD2. The CDR3 covers 15 residues. The germline gives CDR1 MGHRA, CDR2 YSYEKL. With 4 bases clipped from V and 2 bases from J, the junction kept 5 bases outside the gene matches. The CDR3 nucleotides are TGCGCCAGCAGCCCGCTAGCGGGGGCCGCCTACGAGCAGTACTTC. Translated: CASSPLAGAAYEQYF.

This clone was seen a single time. Here the CDR3 DNA reads TGTGCCAGCAGTAGAATATTGGGATCGGGGAAAAACAATGAGCAGTTCTTC. Translated: CASSRILGSGKNNEQFF. This sequence joins TRBV6-4 and TRBJ2-1; tentatively, D is TRBD2 (5 bases). There are 17 residues in the CDR3. Germline V CDR1 and CDR2: MRHNA, SNTAGT. V lost 5 bases to trimming and J lost 5 bases, with 22 bases between them.

DNA of the CDR3: TGTGCCAGCAGCTGGCGGGGAAACACTGAAGCTTTCTTT. As protein: CASSWRGNTEAFF. The rearrangement uses TRBV27 and TRBJ1-1; no clear D gene. Germline V gene lookup returns CDR1 MNHEY and CDR2 SMNVEV (reference sequence). Trimming pared 6 bases from V and 2 bases from J, leaving 10 bases between. The CDR3 extends over 13 amino acids.

This chain joins TRBV13 and TRBJ2-7, with TRBD1 as a possible D gene (6 bases). CDR1 and CDR2 from the germline V gene are PRHDT and FYEKMQ (reference sequence). CDR3 size: 15 residues. V was clipped by 1 base and J by 3 bases, with 13 bases between them. The CDR3 here is CASSLAPDRRYEQYF. The DNA for the CDR3 is TGTGCCAGCAGCTTAGCTCCCGACAGGCGCTACGAGCAGTACTTC.

The chain combines TRBV5-6 with TRBJ1-2, with D maybe TRBD1 (5 bases). Germline assignment: CDR1 SGHDT and CDR2 YYEEEE. The CDR3 length is 18 residues. Trimming took off 0 bases at V and 6 bases at J, with 24 bases between the two ends. CDR3 in DNA: TGTGCCAGCAGCTTGGCTATCATGGGCCAGGGATTAAACGATGGCTACACCTTC. It specifies CASSLAIMGQGLNDGYTF.

This clone is labeled medium-sized. The chain couples TRBV19 to TRBJ1-5, with D hard to call. This CDR3 has 14 residues. V was clipped by 3 bases and J by 7 bases, with 13 bases between them. Germline CDR1 reads LNHDA; CDR2 reads SQIVND (reference sequence). The CDR3 DNA reads TGTGCCAGTAGTATCCCCGGGCCCGGGCAGCCCCAGCATTTT. Its translation is CASSIPGPGQPQHF.

This chain links TRBV18 with TRBJ2-6; D remains ambiguous. V was pared by 6 bases and J by 0 bases, with 6 bases between. The CDR3 has 14 amino acids. CDR1 and CDR2 from the germline V gene are KGHSH and LQKENI. The CDR3 sequence is CASSPSSGANVLTF. The CDR3 DNA sequence: TGTGCCAGCTCTCCGTCCTCTGGGGCCAACGTCCTGACTTTC.

This sequence joins TRBV7-9 and TRBJ1-2; the match to TRBD1 covers 9 bases. CDR1 is SEHNR and CDR2 is FQNEAQ in the germline V gene (reference sequence). The CDR3 covers 12 residues. Trimming took 8 bases from V and 4 from J; bases not matched to a gene: 2. CDR3 sequence: CASRDRVYGYTF. In nucleotides, the CDR3 is TGTGCCAGCCGGGACAGGGTCTATGGCTACACCTTC.

The CDR3 loop is CASSLGTGEYEQYF. As DNA, the CDR3 is TGTGCCAGCAGCCTCGGGACAGGGGAATACGAGCAGTACTTC. This chain uses TRBV7-6 with TRBJ2-7, with 10 bases fitting TRBD1. After removal of 5 bases from V and 4 bases from J, the junction contained 5 bases not matched to a gene. The CDR3 has 14 residues. The germline gives CDR1 SGHVS, CDR2 FNYEAQ.

This clone is a singleton in its sample. This chain connects TRBV5-6 to TRBJ2-7; D gene unclear. CDR1 and CDR2 (germline): SGHDT, YYEEEE. CDR3 size: 15 residues. V was pared by 4 bases and J by 0 bases, with 14 bases between. CDR3 sequence reads: CASSPVGISSYEQYF. CDR3 sequence (DNA): TGTGCCAGCAGCCCCGTTGGGATCAGCTCCTACGAGCAGTACTTC.

The rearrangement uses TRBV21-1 and TRBJ2-7; the D call in the table, TRBD1, was not verified against the DNA. TRBV21-1 is a pseudogene segment. The CDR3 consists of 16 residues. CDR3 amino acids: CASSKDRRTETYEQYF. CDR3 in DNA: TGTGCCAGCAGCAAAGACCGAAGGACAGAGACTTACGAGCAGTACTTC.

This chain links TRBV27 with TRBJ2-3; D unresolved. Germline V gene data show CDR1 as MNHEY and CDR2 as SMNVEV (reference sequence). Trimming stripped 2 bases from V and 6 bases from J, with 15 bases between. CDR3 size: 15 residues. The CDR3 bases are TGTGCCAGCAGTTTAGGTGGGCAGGTTAAGGATACGCAGTATTTT. It yields the protein CASSLGGQVKDTQYF.